This T cell receptor beta chain stems from a study of control samples from healthy donors and cancer patients. V dropped 5 bases and J dropped 0 bases, with 13 bases sitting between them. Germline V gene data show CDR1 as SEHNR and CDR2 as FQNEAQ (reference sequence). The CDR3 contains 15 residues. Data came from immunoSEQ multiplex PCR; TCRdb stores just in-frame clones and leaves some out. Among roughly 100,000 clones listed, about 89% were seen once. Input material: PBMCs. The TCR originated in a man aged 55 to 69 with lung cancer. This rearrangement joins TRBV7-9 to TRBJ1-1; D gene unclear. DNA for the CDR3: TGTGCCAGCAGCCAGCGAGGAGAGCTGAACACTGAAGCTTTCTTT. It codes for CASSQRGELNTEAFF.